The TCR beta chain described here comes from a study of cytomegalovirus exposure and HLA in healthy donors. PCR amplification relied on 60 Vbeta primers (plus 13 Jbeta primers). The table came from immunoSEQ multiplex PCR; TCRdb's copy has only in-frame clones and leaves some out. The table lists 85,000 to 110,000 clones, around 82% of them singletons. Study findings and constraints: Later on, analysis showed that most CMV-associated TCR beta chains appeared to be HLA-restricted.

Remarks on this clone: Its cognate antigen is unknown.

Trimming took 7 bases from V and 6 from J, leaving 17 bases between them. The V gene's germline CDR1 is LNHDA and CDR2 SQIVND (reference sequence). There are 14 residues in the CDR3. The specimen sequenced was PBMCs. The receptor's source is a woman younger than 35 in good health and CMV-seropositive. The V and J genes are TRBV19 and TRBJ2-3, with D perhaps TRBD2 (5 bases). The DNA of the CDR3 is TGTGCCAGTAAGAGTAGCGCCTATCCGGATACGCAGTATTTT. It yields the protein CASKSSAYPDTQYF.